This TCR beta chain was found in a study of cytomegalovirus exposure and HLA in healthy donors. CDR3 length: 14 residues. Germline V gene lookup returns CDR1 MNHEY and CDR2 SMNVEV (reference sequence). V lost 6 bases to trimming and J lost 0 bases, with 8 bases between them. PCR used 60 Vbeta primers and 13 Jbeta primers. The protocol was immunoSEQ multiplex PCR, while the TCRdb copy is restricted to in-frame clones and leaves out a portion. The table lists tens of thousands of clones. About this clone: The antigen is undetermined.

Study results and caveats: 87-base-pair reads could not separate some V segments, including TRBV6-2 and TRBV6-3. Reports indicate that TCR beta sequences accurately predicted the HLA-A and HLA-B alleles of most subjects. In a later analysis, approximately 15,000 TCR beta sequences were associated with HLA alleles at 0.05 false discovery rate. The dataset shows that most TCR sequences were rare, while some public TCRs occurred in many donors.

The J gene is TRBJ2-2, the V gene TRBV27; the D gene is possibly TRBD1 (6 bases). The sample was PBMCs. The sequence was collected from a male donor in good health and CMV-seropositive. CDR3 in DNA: TGTGCCAGCAGGACAGGATCGAACACCGGGGAGCTGTTTTTT. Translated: CASRTGSNTGELFF.